This note documents a single TCR beta chain sequence. This clonotype occurred many times. Its specific antigen is unknown. No base quality information exists; no much larger clone differs at one position. This sample was included in a study of regulatory T cells in long-lasting Graves disease (dated by TCRdb to the early 2020s). Background for the entire study: In the newly diagnosed Graves' disease group, patients had been taking antithyroid drugs for less than 3 months. A total of some 35 samples underwent TCR sequencing, from some 13 patients with persistent Graves' disease and about 20 patients with newly diagnosed Graves' disease. This study used TCR sequencing and RNA sequencing of peripheral blood to compare persistent Graves' disease patients against newly diagnosed Graves' disease patients. The study took place in China and was registered as a clinical trial. What the authors observed across the whole study: The study examined only peripheral blood because the primary lesion, thyroid tissue, could not be accessed. The small sample size was acknowledged by the authors as a limitation that may reduce accuracy. Compared with newly diagnosed patients, persistent Graves' disease patients had lower TCR Shannon entropy and fewer highly expanded clones, which suggests clonal expansion. A larger number of public clonotypes was shared among persistent patients (around 2,500) than among newly diagnosed patients (around 870). Persistent disease showed preferential use of TRBV28, TRBJ1-2 and TRBJ2-5, whereas newly diagnosed disease favored TRBV20-1 and TRBJ2-1. Sequencing and analysis were restricted to the TCR beta chain.

Receptors were amplified or captured by multiplex PCR. TCRdb records Illumina HiSeq 4000 as the sequencer. TCR beta libraries were built with iRepertoire HTBI primers and Arm-PCR amplification of CDR3 regions. Gel purification was performed on PCR products prior to sequencing. Per the source publication's procedure: A total of roughly 65 TRBV and some 13 TRBJ segments were identified across samples and were used for gene usage analysis of CDR3 amino acid clonotypes. COPE and FqMerger were used to merge the filtered high-quality paired reads into contigs. BLAST was used to align contigs to IMGT TRBV, TRBD and TRBJ reference genes, with CDR3 defined following IMGT. Clonotypes above 0.1% frequency were classified as highly expanded clones. Shannon entropy served as the measure of repertoire diversity, while the Gini coefficient captured V-J evenness. Clonotypes shared by more than one individual were considered public. Starting from the raw public reads, TCRdb applied fastp trimming at Q25, assembled clones with MiXCR and retained in-frame beta chains. Identical CDR3 protein sequences are pooled into one entry, listed with their most common genes and DNA. TCRdb, not the original authors, processed these V and J calls. The sample contains about 220,000 distinct CDR3 sequences, approximately 20% of them found a single time. Of the sample, less than 25% falls within the top ten clones.

Between the V and J ends, shortened by 3 bases and 4 bases respectively, the junction contains 6 bases. Taken from cysteine to phenylalanine, the CDR3 has 12 residues. The read is trimmed to its CDR3 DNA, 36 bases read in frame from base 1. The time point label of this sample denotes: newly diagnosed GD, antithyroid drugs for less than 3 months. RNA was extracted from PBMCs in TRIzol for both TCR sequencing and RNA sequencing. Graves' disease was diagnosed according to American Thyroid Association guidelines. Patients for the study were recruited at an endocrinology department in Xi'an, China. Each patient gave around 9.2 milliliters of peripheral blood, collected in an EDTA anticoagulant tube. PBMCs were isolated by Ficoll Paque Plus density gradient separation without further T cell sorting. An Agilent 2100 Bioanalyzer and agarose gel were used to check RNA quality, and a NanoDrop 2000 was used to measure RNA concentration.

The specimen comprised peripheral blood mononuclear cells (PBMCs), sampled at new diagnosis, from a patient treated with antithyroid drugs. The chain was built from TRBV12-3 or TRBV12-4 and TRBJ1-2, with the D gene call left open. The clonotype comes from a female donor with Graves disease. The encoded CDR3 is CASSLSLYGYTF. The DNA is TGTGCCAGCAGTTTGTCTCTCTATGGCTACACCTTC.